A selection of T cell receptor beta chains follows, all from one sample in a study of blood T cell repertoires in COVID-19. Only in-frame clones appear in the TCRdb table, and some are missing; sequencing was by immunoSEQ multiplex PCR. Counted here are some 100,000 clones, around four fifths occurring once; the ten biggest clones make up roughly an eighth. The sample comprised peripheral blood. The receptors were sampled from a man aged 50 to 60 with active or convalescent COVID-19. The CDR3 runs from the conserved cysteine through the conserved F or W. Fields, in order: V gene, clone size, J gene, CDR3 length, D gene, CDR3 protein, CDR3 DNA. D genes are given only for firm matches. Size is omitted from some rows. Given values are once, few, many or a class for expanded clones.

v_gene: TRBV29-1
abundance: NA
j_gene: TRBJ1-5
len: 13
d_gene: NA
CDR3aa: CSVETGVNQPQHF
CDR3nt: TGCAGCGTTGAAACAGGAGTCAATCAGCCCCAGCATTTT

v_gene: TRBV15
abundance: NA
j_gene: TRBJ1-5
len: 15
d_gene: NA
CDR3aa: CATSRVAGINQPQHF
CDR3nt: TGTGCCACCAGCAGAGTGGCGGGGATCAATCAGCCCCAGCATTTT

v_gene: TRBV5-1
abundance: NA
j_gene: TRBJ2-5
len: 15
d_gene: TRBD1
CDR3aa: CASSLGDRVEETQYF
CDR3nt: TGCGCCAGCAGCTTGGGGGACAGGGTGGAAGAGACCCAGTACTTC

v_gene: TRBV28
abundance: NA
j_gene: TRBJ2-1
len: 17
d_gene: TRBD1
CDR3aa: CASSLIFPGQGIDEQFF
CDR3nt: TGTGCCAGCAGTCTCATCTTCCCGGGACAGGGAATCGATGAGCAGTTCTTC

v_gene: TRBV11-2
abundance: NA
j_gene: TRBJ2-1
len: 16
d_gene: TRBD2
CDR3aa: CASSLSGLAVYNEQFF
CDR3nt: TGTGCCAGCAGCTTATCCGGTCTAGCGGTTTACAATGAGCAGTTCTTC

v_gene: TRBV29-1
abundance: NA
j_gene: TRBJ2-5
len: 12
d_gene: TRBD1
CDR3aa: CSVEEGGETQYF
CDR3nt: TGCAGCGTTGAAGAAGGGGGCGAGACCCAGTACTTC

v_gene: TRBV7-9
abundance: NA
j_gene: TRBJ1-3
len: 15
d_gene: TRBD1
CDR3aa: CASSWDSHSGNTIYF
CDR3nt: TGTGCCAGCAGCTGGGACAGCCACTCTGGAAACACCATATATTTT

v_gene: TRBV27
abundance: NA
j_gene: TRBJ1-4
len: 14
d_gene: TRBD1
CDR3aa: CASSRDRGGEKLFF
CDR3nt: TGTGCCAGCAGTCGGGACAGGGGTGGGGAAAAACTGTTTTTT

v_gene: TRBV3-1/TRBV3-2
abundance: NA
j_gene: TRBJ2-2
len: 16
d_gene: TRBD2
CDR3aa: CASSPLAGGPAGELFF
CDR3nt: TGTGCCAGCAGTCCTTTAGCGGGAGGGCCGGCCGGGGAGCTGTTTTTT

v_gene: TRBV5-6
abundance: NA
j_gene: TRBJ2-5
len: 15
d_gene: NA
CDR3aa: CASSLAGAGRETQYF
CDR3nt: TGTGCCAGCAGCTTGGCCGGGGCAGGGAGGGAGACCCAGTACTTC

v_gene: TRBV18
abundance: NA
j_gene: TRBJ1-5
len: 15
d_gene: TRBD1
CDR3aa: CASSPPGTGNQPQHF
CDR3nt: TGTGCCAGCTCACCACCGGGGACAGGGAATCAGCCCCAGCATTTT

v_gene: TRBV29-1
abundance: NA
j_gene: TRBJ1-4
len: 14
d_gene: TRBD1
CDR3aa: CSVDPGGTNEKLFF
CDR3nt: TGCAGCGTTGACCCAGGGGGGACTAATGAAAAACTGTTTTTT

v_gene: TRBV19
abundance: NA
j_gene: TRBJ1-3
len: 14
d_gene: TRBD1
CDR3aa: CASSRTGSGNTIYF
CDR3nt: TGTGCCAGTAGTAGGACAGGATCTGGAAACACCATATATTTT

v_gene: TRBV7-3
abundance: few
j_gene: TRBJ1-5
len: 13
d_gene: TRBD1
CDR3aa: CASSPGQDQPQHF
CDR3nt: TGTGCCAGCAGCCCGGGACAGGATCAGCCCCAGCATTTT

v_gene: TRBV29-1
abundance: NA
j_gene: TRBJ1-1
len: 13
d_gene: NA
CDR3aa: CSVYYSGNTEAFF
CDR3nt: TGCAGCGTTTATTACAGCGGAAACACTGAAGCTTTCTTT

v_gene: TRBV7-2
abundance: NA
j_gene: TRBJ1-2
len: 13
d_gene: TRBD1
CDR3aa: CASSFRGRYGYTF
CDR3nt: TGTGCCAGCAGCTTCAGGGGGCGCTATGGCTACACCTTC

v_gene: TRBV12-3/TRBV12-4
abundance: NA
j_gene: TRBJ2-7
len: 12
d_gene: NA
CDR3aa: CASSRGSYEQYF
CDR3nt: TGTGCCAGCAGCCGGGGGAGCTACGAGCAGTACTTC

v_gene: TRBV27
abundance: NA
j_gene: TRBJ2-7
len: 15
d_gene: TRBD2
CDR3aa: CASSPGTSGTYEQYF
CDR3nt: TGTGCCAGCAGCCCCGGGACTAGCGGTACCTACGAGCAGTACTTC

v_gene: TRBV3-1/TRBV3-2
abundance: NA
j_gene: TRBJ2-1
len: 14
d_gene: NA
CDR3aa: CASSSPWPYNEQFF
CDR3nt: TGTGCCAGCAGCTCCCCGTGGCCCTACAATGAGCAGTTCTTC

v_gene: TRBV7-8
abundance: NA
j_gene: TRBJ1-5
len: 14
d_gene: NA
CDR3aa: CASSLGTAGQPQHF
CDR3nt: TGTGCCAGCAGCTTAGGGACAGCGGGGCAGCCCCAGCATTTT

v_gene: TRBV29-1
abundance: few
j_gene: TRBJ1-1
len: 12
d_gene: NA
CDR3aa: CSVEYSHTEAFF
CDR3nt: TGCAGCGTTGAATATTCCCACACTGAAGCTTTCTTT

v_gene: TRBV6-5
abundance: NA
j_gene: TRBJ1-6
len: 14
d_gene: TRBD1
CDR3aa: CAIVPQGVNSPLHF
CDR3nt: TGTGCCATCGTACCCCAGGGGGTTAATTCACCCCTCCACTTT

v_gene: TRBV25-1
abundance: NA
j_gene: TRBJ1-4
len: 17
d_gene: NA
CDR3aa: CASSSFRRRSSNEKLFF
CDR3nt: TGTGCCAGCAGCTCGTTCAGGCGCCGATCTTCTAATGAAAAACTGTTTTTT

v_gene: TRBV5-1
abundance: NA
j_gene: TRBJ2-7
len: 16
d_gene: TRBD2
CDR3aa: CASSPLAGGLSYEQYF
CDR3nt: TGCGCCAGCAGCCCACTAGCGGGGGGTTTATCCTACGAGCAGTACTTC

v_gene: TRBV10-3
abundance: few
j_gene: TRBJ1-2
len: 14
d_gene: TRBD1
CDR3aa: CAISVQGAFVSYTF
CDR3nt: TGTGCCATCAGTGTACAGGGGGCATTTGTTAGCTACACCTTC

v_gene: TRBV4-1
abundance: few
j_gene: TRBJ2-2
len: 15
d_gene: NA
CDR3aa: CASDPGGHGTGELFF
CDR3nt: TGCGCCAGTGACCCCGGGGGGCATGGCACCGGGGAGCTGTTTTTT

v_gene: TRBV2
abundance: NA
j_gene: TRBJ2-1
len: 15
d_gene: TRBD1
CDR3aa: CASSEDATGYNEQFF
CDR3nt: TGTGCCAGCAGTGAAGACGCGACAGGGTACAATGAGCAGTTCTTC

v_gene: TRBV5-8
abundance: NA
j_gene: TRBJ2-5
len: 15
d_gene: NA
CDR3aa: CASSLSGGAQETQYF
CDR3nt: TGTGCCAGCAGCTTAAGTGGGGGGGCTCAAGAGACCCAGTACTTC

v_gene: TRBV5-1
abundance: NA
j_gene: TRBJ1-1
len: 15
d_gene: TRBD1
CDR3aa: CASSGWDRVNTEAFF
CDR3nt: TGCGCCAGCAGCGGGTGGGACAGAGTTAACACTGAAGCTTTCTTT

v_gene: TRBV30
abundance: NA
j_gene: TRBJ2-5
len: 12
d_gene: NA
CDR3aa: CAWTGDPKTQYF
CDR3nt: TGTGCCTGGACAGGGGATCCGAAGACCCAGTACTTC

v_gene: TRBV5-1
abundance: NA
j_gene: TRBJ2-3
len: 15
d_gene: TRBD2
CDR3aa: CASSLAGGSADTQYF
CDR3nt: TGCGCCAGCAGCTTAGCGGGAGGGAGCGCAGATACGCAGTATTTT

v_gene: TRBV24-1
abundance: NA
j_gene: TRBJ2-2
len: 14
d_gene: NA
CDR3aa: CATSDTRYTGELFF
CDR3nt: TGTGCCACCAGTGATACCAGATACACCGGGGAGCTGTTTTTT

v_gene: TRBV4-1
abundance: NA
j_gene: TRBJ1-1
len: 17
d_gene: TRBD1
CDR3aa: CASSQDEWTGANTEAFF
CDR3nt: TGCGCCAGCAGCCAAGATGAGTGGACAGGGGCGAACACTGAAGCTTTCTTT

v_gene: TRBV30
abundance: NA
j_gene: TRBJ2-3
len: 16
d_gene: NA
CDR3aa: CAWGDQQQSVTDTQYF
CDR3nt: TGTGCCTGGGGCGACCAACAGCAGTCAGTCACAGATACGCAGTATTTT

v_gene: TRBV5-5
abundance: few
j_gene: TRBJ2-3
len: 15
d_gene: TRBD1
CDR3aa: CASRQALQGADTQYF
CDR3nt: TGTGCCAGCAGGCAGGCCTTACAGGGGGCAGATACGCAGTATTTT

v_gene: TRBV7-2
abundance: NA
j_gene: TRBJ2-3
len: 15
d_gene: TRBD2
CDR3aa: CASSLRLAGASTQYF
CDR3nt: TGTGCCAGCAGCTTAAGACTAGCGGGAGCGTCTACGCAGTATTTT

v_gene: TRBV7-2
abundance: NA
j_gene: TRBJ1-5
len: 15
d_gene: TRBD1
CDR3aa: CASSLYGQGDQPQHF
CDR3nt: TGTGCCAGCAGCTTATACGGACAGGGGGATCAGCCCCAGCATTTT